Shown below are 18 T cell receptor beta chains from a single sample sequenced in a study of T cell changes during pregnancy in multiple sclerosis. Clones were read by immunoSEQ multiplex PCR, and TCRdb kept only the in-frame ones, dropping some. This table has about 38,000 clones, roughly 93% appearing once. This specimen was CD4+ T cells from peripheral blood mononuclear cells, taken in the second trimester of pregnancy. Receptors were obtained from a female donor with multiple sclerosis, enrolled in a pregnancy study.

The chain employs TRBV6-6 and TRBJ1-2, with D hard to call. The germline gives CDR1 MNHNY, CDR2 SVGAGI (reference sequence). The CDR3 runs 13 residues. V lost 0 bases and J lost 8, with 10 bases in between. The CDR3 nucleotides read TGTGCCAGCAGTTACTCAGTGGGCTACGGCTACACCTTC. As protein: CASSYSVGYGYTF.

The chain carries TRBV15 and TRBJ2-2; unclear D gene. The V and J ends lost 0 bases and 10 bases respectively, with 12 bases between them. CDR3 length: 14 residues. The germline V gene encodes CDR1 LNHNV and CDR2 YYDKDF (reference sequence). CDR3 sequence reads: CATSRELSPAELFF. The CDR3 bases are TGTGCCACCAGCAGAGAACTATCCCCGGCGGAGCTGTTTTTT.

The chain couples TRBV2 to TRBJ1-3; D is possibly TRBD1 (5 bases). V lost 4 bases and J lost 2, with 12 bases in between. Germline-derived CDR1 and CDR2 are SNHLY and FYNNEI. The CDR3 spans 15 residues. Here the CDR3 reads CASSGGQPTGNTIYF. CDR3 in DNA: TGTGCCAGCAGTGGAGGACAACCGACTGGAAACACCATATATTTT.

This chain connects TRBV2 to TRBJ2-1; TRBD2 agrees at 7 bases. This CDR3 has 13 residues. Looked up from germline, CDR1 is SNHLY and CDR2 is FYNNEI. With V trimmed by 2 bases and J by 10 bases, 5 bases remained unmatched. The CDR3 region has the DNA TGTGCCAGCAGTGAAACGCGGGGGAAGGAGCAGTTCTTC. Translating it yields CASSETRGKEQFF. Full variable domain (outside the CDR3, taken from reference TRBV2 and TRBJ2-1): EPEVTQTPSHQVTQMGQEVILRCVPISNHLYFYWYRQILGQKVEFLVSFYNNEISEKSEIFDDQFSVERPDGSNFTLKIRSTKLEDSAMYFCASSETRGKEQFFGPGTRLTVL.

This chain uses TRBV5-1 with TRBJ2-3; 9 bases align to TRBD2. With V trimmed by 0 bases and J by 8 bases, 7 bases remained unmatched. From germline, CDR1 is SGHRS and CDR2 YFSETQ. This CDR3 has 15 residues. CDR3 sequence (DNA): TGCGCCAGCAGCTTGGCTAGCGGGGCTCAGGGTACGCAGTATTTT. Amino acids: CASSLASGAQGTQYF.

V and J are TRBV7-7 and TRBJ2-2; D is unresolved. The CDR3 is made up of 13 amino acids. The V gene's germline CDR1 is SSHAT and CDR2 FNYEAQ (reference sequence). Trimming removed 1 base at V and 4 bases at J, with 4 bases between. DNA of the CDR3: TGTGCCAGCAGCTTAGTAGCCACCGGGGAGCTGTTTTTT. It specifies CASSLVATGELFF.

This chain joins TRBV15 and TRBJ1-5; 10 positions agree with TRBD1. The V and J ends lost 1 base and 0 bases, in that order; junction bases with no gene match: 3. Germline loops: CDR1 LNHNV, CDR2 YYDKDF (reference sequence). This CDR3 is built from 17 residues. The CDR3 DNA sequence: TGTGCCACCAGCAGAGGACAGGGGGCGCGTAGCAATCAGCCCCAGCATTTT. It translates to CATSRGQGARSNQPQHF.

CDR3 protein: CASSTTRGTDTQYF. In nucleotides, the CDR3 is TGTGCCAGCAGCACTACTCGGGGCACAGATACGCAGTATTTT. This rearrangement joins TRBV28 to TRBJ2-3, with D unclear. The CDR3 loop spans 14 amino acids. The V gene lost 6 bases and the J gene lost 1 base, with 11 bases spanning the gap. CDR1 MDHEN and CDR2 SYDVKM come from the germline V gene.

The chain carries TRBV27 and TRBJ1-1; a weak D match, TRBD1 (6 bases). From germline, CDR1 is MNHEY and CDR2 SMNVEV (reference sequence). The CDR3 consists of 14 residues. V lost 7 bases, J lost 0 bases, and 12 bases lay in between. CDR3 region: CASTSDRLNTEAFF. Here the CDR3 DNA reads TGTGCCAGCACCAGTGACAGGTTGAACACTGAAGCTTTCTTT.

This chain joins TRBV14 and TRBJ2-1, with TRBD2 matching 8 bases. V dropped 0 bases and J dropped 6; count of bases not matched to a gene: 7. The CDR3 sequence is 16 residues long. Germline lookup yields CDR1 SGHDN and CDR2 FVKESK. The CDR3 DNA reads TGTGCCAGCAGCCAAGATCTGGGACTAGTGGTCAATGAGCAGTTCTTC. Protein sequence: CASSQDLGLVVNEQFF.

The rearrangement uses TRBV7-3 and TRBJ2-1; D is uncertain. The germline V gene encodes CDR1 SGHTA and CDR2 FQGTGA. The ends were cut back, 4 bases at V and 0 bases at J, with 10 bases in the middle. The CDR3 totals 15 residues. CDR3 sequence (DNA): TGTGCCAGCAGCTACCGACAAAGCTCCTACAATGAGCAGTTCTTC. Protein: CASSYRQSSYNEQFF.

The chain recombines TRBV6-6 with TRBJ2-5; no clear D. The germline V gene encodes CDR1 MNHNY and CDR2 SVGAGI (reference sequence). The CDR3 runs to 12 residues. The V and J ends lost 4 bases and 1 base respectively, with 4 bases between them. The CDR3 region is CASSSVQETQYF. In DNA, the CDR3 is TGTGCCAGCAGTTCCGTCCAAGAGACCCAGTACTTC.

V usage is TRBV6-1 and J usage is TRBJ2-3, with D maybe TRBD2 (5 bases). Trimming shortened V by 2 bases and J by 3 bases, and 6 bases separated the two germline ends. The length of the CDR3 is 13 residues. Germline loops: CDR1 MNHNS, CDR2 SASEGT. CDR3 loop: CASSERGTDTQYF. The CDR3, as DNA: TGTGCCAGCAGTGAACGGGGAACAGATACGCAGTATTTT.

The chain has TRBV6-6 and TRBJ1-1, with TRBD1 matching 7 bases. The CDR3 contains 15 residues. The ends lost 0 bases at V and 2 bases at J; junction bases unmatched: 3. The germline CDR1 and CDR2 sequences are MNHNY and SVGAGI (reference sequence). CDR3 DNA sequence: TGTGCCAGCAGTTACTCTCACAGGGGTAACACTGAAGCTTTCTTT. It encodes CASSYSHRGNTEAFF.

The chain carries TRBV6-5 and TRBJ1-2, with D tentatively TRBD1 (6 bases). This CDR3 has 14 residues. Trimming took off 6 bases at V and 2 bases at J, with 13 bases between the two ends. CDR1 is MNHEY, CDR2 SVGAGI, per germline. CDR3 DNA sequence: TGTGCCAGCAGCCGCGCCACAGGGAACTATGGCTACACCTTC. Its protein is CASSRATGNYGYTF.

The CDR3 DNA follows: TGTGCCAGTAGTATAGGGTATGCAGGGGCCCCCTCCACAGATACGCAGTATTTT. Translation: CASSIGYAGAPSTDTQYF. The chain links TRBV19 to TRBJ2-3, with D tentatively TRBD1 (6 bases). Germline lookup yields CDR1 LNHDA and CDR2 SQIVND (reference sequence). The CDR3 sequence is 18 residues long. V shed 1 base and J shed 2 bases, with 19 bases lying between them.

This sequence joins TRBV19 and TRBJ1-2, with a possible D match to TRBD1 (5 bases). The germline V gene encodes CDR1 LNHDA and CDR2 SQIVND (reference sequence). Trimming took 2 bases from V and 4 from J, leaving 8 bases between them. The CDR3 extends over 13 amino acids. CDR3 amino acids: CASSITGGYGYTF. DNA of the CDR3: TGTGCCAGTAGTATAACGGGGGGCTATGGCTACACCTTC. Drawing the rest from reference TRBV19 and TRBJ1-2, the complete variable domain is DGGITQSPKYLFRKEGQNVTLSCEQNLNHDAMYWYRQDPGQGLRLIYYSQIVNDFQKGDIAEGYSVSREKKESFPLTVTSAQKNPTAFYLCASSITGGYGYTFGSGTRLTVV.

The rearrangement joins TRBV9 to TRBJ2-6; TRBD2 might be the D (6 bases). Germline CDR1 SGDLS, CDR2 YYNGEE. The CDR3 is made up of 15 amino acids. Trimming removed 3 bases at V and 1 base at J, with 8 bases between. The CDR3 nucleotides are TGTGCCAGCAGCGGGGGGAGGTCTGGGGCCAACGTCCTGACTTTC. Its translation: CASSGGRSGANVLTF.